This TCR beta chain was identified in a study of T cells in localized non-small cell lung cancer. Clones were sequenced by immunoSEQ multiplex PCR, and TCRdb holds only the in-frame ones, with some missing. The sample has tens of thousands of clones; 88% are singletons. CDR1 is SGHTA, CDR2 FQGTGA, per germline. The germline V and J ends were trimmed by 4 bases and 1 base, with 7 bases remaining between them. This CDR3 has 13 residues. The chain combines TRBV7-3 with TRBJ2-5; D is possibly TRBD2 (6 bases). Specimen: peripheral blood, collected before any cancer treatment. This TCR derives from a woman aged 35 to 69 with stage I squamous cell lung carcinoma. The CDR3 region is CASSSGLQETQYF. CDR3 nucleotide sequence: TGTGCCAGCAGCTCGGGACTCCAAGAGACCCAGTACTTC.